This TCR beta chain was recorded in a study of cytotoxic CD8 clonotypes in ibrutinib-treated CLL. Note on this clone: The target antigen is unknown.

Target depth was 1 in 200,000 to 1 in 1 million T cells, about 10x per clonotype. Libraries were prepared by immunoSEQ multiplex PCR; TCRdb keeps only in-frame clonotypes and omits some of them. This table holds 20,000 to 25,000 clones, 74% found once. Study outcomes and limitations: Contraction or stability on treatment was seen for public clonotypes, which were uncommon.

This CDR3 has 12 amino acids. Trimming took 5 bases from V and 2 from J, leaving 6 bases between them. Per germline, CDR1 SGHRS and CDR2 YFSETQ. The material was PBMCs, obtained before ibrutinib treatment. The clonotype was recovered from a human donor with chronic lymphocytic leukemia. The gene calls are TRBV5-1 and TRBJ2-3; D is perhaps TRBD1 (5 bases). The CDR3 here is CASSGATDTQYF. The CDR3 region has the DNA TGCGCCAGCAGTGGGGCCACAGATACGCAGTATTTT.